Here is one TCR beta chain with its context. Germline V gives CDR1 MNHNY, CDR2 SVGAGI (reference sequence). Trimming removed 7 bases from V and 4 bases from J, with 13 bases in between. The CDR3 totals 14 residues. Sequencing used immunoSEQ multiplex PCR; TCRdb keeps in-frame clones, though not all of them. The table has 100,000 to 150,000 clones, over 75% seen once. This sample was included in a study of blood T cell repertoires in COVID-19. Study-wide background: Samples taken during acute and convalescent COVID-19 were collected in the United States, Italy and Spain.

The source of this sequence is a man at least 80 years old with active or convalescent COVID-19. This chain uses TRBV6-6 with TRBJ1-4; D gene unclear. The sample was peripheral blood. In nucleotides, the CDR3 is TGTGCCAGCACATCCGCAGGTTATAATGAAAAACTGTTTTTT. It specifies CASTSAGYNEKLFF.